This T cell receptor (beta chain) appears in the sequencing data of a study of cytomegalovirus exposure and HLA in healthy donors. On the study more broadly: In an early release, HLA-typed donors contributed 90 million or so unique TCR sequences. Broader study findings: Researchers reported that a few CMV-associated chains were confirmed in vitro as CMV antigen-specific. In a later analysis, TCR association rates varied by HLA locus: DRB1 most, HLA-C fewest.

As regards this clone: Antigen: not known. Compared with germline, one end of the junction differs, possibly owing to a read error.

Vbeta (60) and Jbeta (13) primers were used in the PCR. Method: immunoSEQ multiplex PCR; TCRdb's copy keeps in-frame clones and lacks some. The sample lists 70,000 to 100,000 clones, more than 75% occurring once. Input material: PBMCs. The sequence was collected from a woman aged 45 to 65 in good health and CMV-seropositive.

CDR3 region: CASGRGTAHGYTF. Written as DNA, the CDR3 is TGTGCTAGTGGCCGAGGGACAGCGCATGGGTACACCTTC. The rearrangement links TRBV12-5 to TRBJ1-2; 7 positions match TRBD1. Germline V gene sequence: CDR1 LGHNT, CDR2 FRNRAP. The CDR3 consists of 13 residues.